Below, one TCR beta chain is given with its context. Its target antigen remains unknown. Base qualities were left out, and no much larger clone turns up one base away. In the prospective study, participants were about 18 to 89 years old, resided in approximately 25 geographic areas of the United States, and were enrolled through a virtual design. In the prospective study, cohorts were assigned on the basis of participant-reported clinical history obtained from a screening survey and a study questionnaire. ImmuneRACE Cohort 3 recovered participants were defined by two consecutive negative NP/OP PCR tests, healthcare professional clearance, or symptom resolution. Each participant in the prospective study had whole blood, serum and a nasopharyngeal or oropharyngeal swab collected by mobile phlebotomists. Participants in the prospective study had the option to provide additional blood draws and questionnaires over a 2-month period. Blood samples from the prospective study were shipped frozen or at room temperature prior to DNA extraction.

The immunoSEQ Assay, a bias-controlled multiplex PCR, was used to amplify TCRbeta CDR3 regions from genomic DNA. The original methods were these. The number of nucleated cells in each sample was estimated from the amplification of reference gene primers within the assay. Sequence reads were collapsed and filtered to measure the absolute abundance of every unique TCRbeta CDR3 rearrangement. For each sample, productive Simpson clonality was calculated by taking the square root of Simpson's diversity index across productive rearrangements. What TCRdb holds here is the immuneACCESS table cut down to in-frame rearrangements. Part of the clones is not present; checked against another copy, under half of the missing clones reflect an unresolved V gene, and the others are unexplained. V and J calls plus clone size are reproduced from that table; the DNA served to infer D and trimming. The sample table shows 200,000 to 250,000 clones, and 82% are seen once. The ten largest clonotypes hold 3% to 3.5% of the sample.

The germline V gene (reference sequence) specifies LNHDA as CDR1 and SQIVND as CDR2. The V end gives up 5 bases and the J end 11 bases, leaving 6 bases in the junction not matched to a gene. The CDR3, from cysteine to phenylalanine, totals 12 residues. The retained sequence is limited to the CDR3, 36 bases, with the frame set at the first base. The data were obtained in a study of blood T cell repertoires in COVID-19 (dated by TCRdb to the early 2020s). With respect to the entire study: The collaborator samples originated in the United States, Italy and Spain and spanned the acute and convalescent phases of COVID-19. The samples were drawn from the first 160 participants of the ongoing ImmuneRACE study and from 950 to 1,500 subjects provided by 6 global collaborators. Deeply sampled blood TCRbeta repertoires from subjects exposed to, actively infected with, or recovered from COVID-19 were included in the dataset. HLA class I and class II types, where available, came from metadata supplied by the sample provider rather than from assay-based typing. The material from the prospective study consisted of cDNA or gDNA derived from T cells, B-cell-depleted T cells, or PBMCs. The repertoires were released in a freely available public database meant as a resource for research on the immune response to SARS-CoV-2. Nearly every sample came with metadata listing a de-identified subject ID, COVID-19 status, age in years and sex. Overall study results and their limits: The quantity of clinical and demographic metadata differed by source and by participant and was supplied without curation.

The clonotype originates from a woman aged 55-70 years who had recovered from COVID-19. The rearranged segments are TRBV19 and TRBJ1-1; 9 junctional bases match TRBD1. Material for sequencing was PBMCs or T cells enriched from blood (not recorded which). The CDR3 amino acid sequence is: CASSARTGEAFF. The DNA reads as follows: TGTGCCAGTAGTGCGCGGACAGGGGAGGCTTTCTTT.